The 7 T cell receptor beta chains given below trace back to one sample, sequenced in a study of chemoradiotherapy in HPV16-positive cancers. The assay was immunoSEQ multiplex PCR, and TCRdb's table has in-frame clones only and misses some. The table lists over 10,000 clones, more than 85% of them singletons. The source was blood, collected from a patient who underwent chemoradiotherapy. These receptors all come from a human donor with HPV-associated anogenital cancer.

The rearrangement links TRBV5-4 to TRBJ2-3; 10 bases fit TRBD2. V lost 0 bases to trimming and J lost 5 bases; unmatched junction nucleotides: 3. The CDR3 consists of 15 residues. Germline CDR1 reads SGHNT; CDR2 reads YYREEE (reference sequence). The CDR3 is CASSLGLAGEDTQYF. The CDR3 bases are TGTGCCAGCAGCTTGGGGCTAGCGGGGGAAGATACGCAGTATTTT.

V and J are TRBV9 and TRBJ2-3; D gene unclear. The CDR3 covers 14 residues. V was shortened by 0 bases and J by 2 bases, with 7 bases between the two germline ends. CDR1 SGDLS and CDR2 YYNGEE come from the germline V gene. In nucleotides, the CDR3 is TGTGCCAGCAGCGTAGTAGGGTCCACAGATACGCAGTATTTT. Amino acid sequence: CASSVVGSTDTQYF.

The gene calls are TRBV19 and TRBJ1-1, with TRBD1 as a possible D gene (5 bases). CDR3 size: 14 residues. V lost 4 bases, J lost 1 base, and 10 bases lay in between. From germline, CDR1 is LNHDA and CDR2 SQIVND (reference sequence). In DNA form, the CDR3 reads TGTGCCAGTAGTACGCAGGGAGGGAACACTGAAGCTTTCTTT. Its protein product is CASSTQGGNTEAFF. Drawing the rest from reference TRBV19 and TRBJ1-1, the complete variable domain is DGGITQSPKYLFRKEGQNVTLSCEQNLNHDAMYWYRQDPGQGLRLIYYSQIVNDFQKGDIAEGYSVSREKKESFPLTVTSAQKNPTAFYLCASSTQGGNTEAFFGQGTRLTVV.

The rearrangement links TRBV10-3 to TRBJ1-1; D is undetermined. Trimming cost V 2 bases and J 1 base, with 11 bases left between them. This CDR3 comprises 15 residues. Germline loops: CDR1 ENHRY, CDR2 SYGVKD. CDR3 sequence reads: CAISETNTPNTEAFF. The DNA of the CDR3 is TGTGCCATCAGTGAGACGAACACACCGAACACTGAAGCTTTCTTT.

The V gene is TRBV7-9, the J gene TRBJ1-1; no firm D call. V was shortened by 5 bases and J by 11 bases, with 21 bases between the two germline ends. The length of the CDR3 is 14 residues. Germline V lookup: CDR1 SEHNR, CDR2 FQNEAQ (reference sequence). The CDR3 is CASSDKGGSFGAFF. The DNA of the CDR3 is TGTGCCAGCAGCGACAAAGGCGGAAGTTTTGGTGCTTTCTTT.

V is TRBV2 and J is TRBJ2-1; D is possibly TRBD2 (7 bases). CDR3 length: 15 residues. CDR1 is SNHLY, CDR2 FYNNEI, per germline. Trimming left V 6 bases short and J 2 bases short, with 14 bases between. The CDR3 is CASSGGGGTYNEQFF. CDR3 bases: TGTGCCAGCAGCGGAGGCGGGGGCACCTACAATGAGCAGTTCTTC.

The V gene is TRBV19, the J gene TRBJ1-2; 8 bases agree with TRBD1. V was clipped by 2 bases and J by 4 bases; unmatched bases: 6. Germline V CDR1 and CDR2: LNHDA, SQIVND (reference sequence). The CDR3 runs to 15 residues. CDR3 sequence (DNA): TGTGCCAGTAGTATAATCCAGGGGGCTTTCTATGGCTACACCTTC. Amino acids: CASSIIQGAFYGYTF.